A selection of T cell receptor beta chains follows, all from one sample in a study of shared clonotypes between healthy human individuals. Using immunoSEQ multiplex PCR, the repertoire was profiled, and TCRdb retains in-frame clones only, with some absent. The sample lists millions of clones, 90% to 95% occurring once. Sequenced material: naive CD4+ T cells from PBMCs. The receptors stem from a man younger than 30 in good health. Some clones in this sample may be carry-over from other donors' samples. CDR3s include the opening cysteine and the closing phenylalanine or tryptophan. Fields, in order: V gene, J gene, D gene, clone size, CDR3 protein, CDR3 DNA. A D gene is named only where the DNA matches it firmly. Only part of the rows carry a size: once, few, many, or a class if the clone is expanded.

v_gene: TRBV9
j_gene: TRBJ2-1
d_gene: .
abundance: .
CDR3aa: CASAVFNEQFF
CDR3nt: TGTGCCAGTGCCGTCTTCAATGAGCAGTTCTTC

v_gene: TRBV18
j_gene: TRBJ1-1
d_gene: TRBD1
abundance: once
CDR3aa: CASSPSQTGWGSGTEAFF
CDR3nt: TGTGCCAGCTCACCAAGTCAGACAGGGTGGGGATCGGGCACTGAAGCTTTCTTT

v_gene: TRBV7-2
j_gene: TRBJ1-1
d_gene: .
abundance: .
CDR3aa: CASSLGLTLPGSGAFF
CDR3nt: TGTGCCAGCAGCTTAGGACTAACTCTCCCGGGGAGTGGAGCTTTCTTT

v_gene: TRBV2
j_gene: TRBJ2-5
d_gene: .
abundance: .
CDR3aa: CASVMDWGSQETQYF
CDR3nt: TGTGCCAGCGTGATGGATTGGGGGTCTCAAGAGACCCAGTACTTC

v_gene: TRBV27
j_gene: TRBJ2-6
d_gene: .
abundance: .
CDR3aa: CASSLLGQGPSSGANVLTF
CDR3nt: TGTGCCAGCAGTTTATTAGGTCAGGGGCCAAGCTCTGGGGCCAACGTCCTGACTTTC

v_gene: TRBV7-2
j_gene: TRBJ2-7
d_gene: .
abundance: once
CDR3aa: CASSPEWDREQYF
CDR3nt: TGTGCCAGCAGCCCGGAGTGGGATCGTGAGCAGTACTTC

v_gene: TRBV18
j_gene: TRBJ2-1
d_gene: TRBD2
abundance: .
CDR3aa: CASSPSGSRGNEQFF
CDR3nt: TGTGCCAGCTCACCTAGCGGGAGTAGGGGCAATGAGCAGTTCTTC

v_gene: TRBV27
j_gene: TRBJ2-7
d_gene: .
abundance: .
CDR3aa: CASSLSGWSYEQYF
CDR3nt: TGTGCCAGCAGTTTGTCAGGGTGGTCCTACGAGCAGTACTTC

v_gene: TRBV30
j_gene: TRBJ2-5
d_gene: TRBD2
abundance: few
CDR3aa: CAWSDGTSGQETQYF
CDR3nt: TGTGCCTGGAGTGATGGGACTAGCGGACAAGAGACCCAGTACTTC

v_gene: TRBV6-1
j_gene: TRBJ1-2
d_gene: TRBD1
abundance: once
CDR3aa: CASSAKETGTYGYTF
CDR3nt: TGTGCCAGCAGTGCCAAAGAGACAGGGACGTATGGCTACACCTTC

v_gene: TRBV7-9
j_gene: TRBJ1-2
d_gene: .
abundance: .
CDR3aa: CASSLAGANYGYTF
CDR3nt: TGTGCCAGCAGCTTAGCAGGGGCTAACTATGGCTACACCTTC

v_gene: TRBV6-1
j_gene: TRBJ2-5
d_gene: TRBD1
abundance: .
CDR3aa: CASIRGRLETQYF
CDR3nt: TGTGCCAGCATCAGGGGGCGCCTCGAGACCCAGTACTTC

v_gene: TRBV18
j_gene: TRBJ2-1
d_gene: TRBD2
abundance: .
CDR3aa: CASSPQAGPENEQFF
CDR3nt: TGTGCCAGCTCACCACAAGCGGGGCCTGAAAATGAGCAGTTCTTC

v_gene: TRBV9
j_gene: TRBJ1-1
d_gene: .
abundance: few
CDR3aa: CASSVLADKNTEAFF
CDR3nt: TGTGCCAGCAGCGTATTGGCAGATAAGAACACTGAAGCTTTCTTT

v_gene: TRBV4-3
j_gene: TRBJ1-2
d_gene: TRBD1
abundance: .
CDR3aa: CASSQARAAGGIFYGYTF
CDR3nt: TGCGCCAGCAGCCAAGCCCGTGCGGCAGGGGGCATTTTCTATGGCTACACCTTC

v_gene: TRBV7-9
j_gene: TRBJ2-4
d_gene: .
abundance: .
CDR3aa: CASSSYFAGGANIQYF
CDR3nt: TGTGCCAGCAGCTCCTATTTCGCCGGAGGGGCAAACATTCAGTACTTC

v_gene: TRBV4-1
j_gene: TRBJ1-3
d_gene: TRBD1
abundance: .
CDR3aa: CASRNPGTAGNTIYF
CDR3nt: TGCGCCAGCAGGAACCCCGGGACAGCTGGAAACACCATATATTTT

v_gene: TRBV6-6
j_gene: TRBJ1-1
d_gene: TRBD1
abundance: .
CDR3aa: CASSIEDRAFF
CDR3nt: TGTGCCAGCAGTATCGAGGACAGGGCTTTCTTT

v_gene: TRBV7-2
j_gene: TRBJ2-7
d_gene: .
abundance: .
CDR3aa: CASRYNYEQYF
CDR3nt: TGTGCCAGCAGATACAACTACGAGCAGTACTTC

v_gene: TRBV27
j_gene: TRBJ2-7
d_gene: .
abundance: once
CDR3aa: CASSPQGSSYEQYF
CDR3nt: TGTGCCAGCAGCCCACAGGGTAGCTCCTACGAGCAGTACTTC

v_gene: TRBV7-2
j_gene: TRBJ1-2
d_gene: .
abundance: .
CDR3aa: CASSYGQIYGYTF
CDR3nt: TGTGCCAGCAGCTACGGACAGATCTATGGCTACACCTTC

v_gene: TRBV9
j_gene: TRBJ2-3
d_gene: .
abundance: once
CDR3aa: CASSRDTDTQYF
CDR3nt: TGTGCCAGCAGCCGAGATACAGATACGCAGTATTTT

v_gene: TRBV4-3
j_gene: TRBJ2-2
d_gene: .
abundance: once
CDR3aa: CASSQPPSGELFF
CDR3nt: TGCGCCAGCAGCCAACCCCCTTCAGGGGAGCTGTTTTTT

v_gene: TRBV19
j_gene: TRBJ1-5
d_gene: TRBD1
abundance: .
CDR3aa: CASSKNRGQQPQHF
CDR3nt: TGTGCCAGTAGTAAAAACAGGGGACAACAGCCCCAGCATTTT

v_gene: TRBV11-3
j_gene: TRBJ2-1
d_gene: .
abundance: .
CDR3aa: CASSHRPAGLLGNEQFF
CDR3nt: TGTGCCAGCAGCCACCGGCCCGCGGGACTCCTCGGGAATGAGCAGTTCTTC

v_gene: TRBV7-7
j_gene: TRBJ2-1
d_gene: TRBD2
abundance: once
CDR3aa: CASSSSSGSYNEQFF
CDR3nt: TGTGCCAGCAGCTCGTCTAGCGGGAGTTACAATGAGCAGTTCTTC

v_gene: TRBV5-4
j_gene: TRBJ1-2
d_gene: .
abundance: .
CDR3aa: CASSLEGNYGYTF
CDR3nt: TGTGCCAGCAGTTTGGAAGGGAACTATGGCTACACCTTC

v_gene: TRBV4-1
j_gene: TRBJ2-4
d_gene: .
abundance: .
CDR3aa: CASSQDLVAVAKNIQYF
CDR3nt: TGCGCCAGCAGCCAAGATCTCGTAGCTGTGGCCAAAAACATTCAGTACTTC

v_gene: TRBV19
j_gene: TRBJ1-5
d_gene: TRBD1
abundance: .
CDR3aa: CASGWQGAVQPQHF
CDR3nt: TGTGCCAGTGGTTGGCAGGGGGCCGTTCAGCCCCAGCATTTT

v_gene: TRBV5-6
j_gene: TRBJ2-5
d_gene: TRBD1
abundance: .
CDR3aa: CASSHPQGFAETQYF
CDR3nt: TGTGCCAGCAGCCATCCACAGGGGTTTGCAGAGACCCAGTACTTC

v_gene: TRBV2
j_gene: TRBJ2-1
d_gene: TRBD2
abundance: .
CDR3aa: CASSGRLAGGGYNEQFF
CDR3nt: TGTGCCAGCAGTGGTCGACTAGCGGGAGGCGGCTACAATGAGCAGTTCTTC

v_gene: TRBV2
j_gene: TRBJ1-4
d_gene: .
abundance: .
CDR3aa: CASSERRATNEKLFF
CDR3nt: TGTGCCAGCAGCGAAAGGCGAGCAACTAATGAAAAACTGTTTTTT

v_gene: TRBV5-8
j_gene: TRBJ1-3
d_gene: .
abundance: .
CDR3aa: CASLIRGNTIYF
CDR3nt: TGTGCCAGCCTGATCCGGGGAAACACCATATATTTT

v_gene: TRBV4-2
j_gene: TRBJ1-1
d_gene: .
abundance: .
CDR3aa: CASSQDLGRRAEAFF
CDR3nt: TGTGCCAGCAGCCAAGATTTGGGGAGGAGAGCTGAAGCTTTCTTT

v_gene: TRBV5-1
j_gene: TRBJ2-1
d_gene: .
abundance: .
CDR3aa: CASSLSLAYNEQFF
CDR3nt: TGCGCCAGCAGCTTGTCACTAGCTTACAATGAGCAGTTCTTC

v_gene: TRBV27
j_gene: TRBJ2-1
d_gene: .
abundance: .
CDR3aa: CASSFRLVYNEQFF
CDR3nt: TGTGCCAGCAGTTTTCGACTAGTATACAATGAGCAGTTCTTC

v_gene: TRBV5-1
j_gene: TRBJ2-2
d_gene: .
abundance: .
CDR3aa: CASSLAGALTGELFF
CDR3nt: TGCGCCAGCAGCTTGGCAGGGGCGCTCACCGGGGAGCTGTTTTTT

v_gene: TRBV7-3
j_gene: TRBJ2-6
d_gene: .
abundance: .
CDR3aa: CASSSDVRFVF
CDR3nt: TGTGCCAGCAGCTCTGACGTGAGGTTCGTCTTC

v_gene: TRBV5-5
j_gene: TRBJ1-5
d_gene: TRBD1
abundance: .
CDR3aa: CASSNRGGDQPQHF
CDR3nt: TGTGCCAGCAGCAACAGGGGTGGGGATCAGCCCCAGCATTTT

v_gene: TRBV4-3
j_gene: TRBJ1-4
d_gene: TRBD1
abundance: .
CDR3aa: CASSQATGGSTNEKLFF
CDR3nt: TGCGCCAGCAGCCAAGCGACAGGGGGCTCCACTAATGAAAAACTGTTTTTT

v_gene: TRBV14
j_gene: TRBJ2-1
d_gene: TRBD2
abundance: .
CDR3aa: CASSQVGNIAGEGYNEQFF
CDR3nt: TGTGCCAGCAGCCAAGTGGGGAACATAGCGGGAGAGGGCTACAATGAGCAGTTCTTC

v_gene: TRBV7-8
j_gene: TRBJ2-5
d_gene: .
abundance: .
CDR3aa: CASSPTDLLGETQYF
CDR3nt: TGTGCCAGCAGCCCGACGGACTTGTTGGGAGAGACCCAGTACTTC

v_gene: TRBV4-3
j_gene: TRBJ2-7
d_gene: TRBD2
abundance: .
CDR3aa: CASSPRTSGSSYEQYF
CDR3nt: TGCGCCAGCAGCCCCCGGACTAGCGGGTCTTCCTACGAGCAGTACTTC

v_gene: TRBV6-1
j_gene: TRBJ2-7
d_gene: .
abundance: .
CDR3aa: CASSEQLWSYEQYF
CDR3nt: TGTGCCAGCAGTGAGCAGCTGTGGTCCTACGAGCAGTACTTC

v_gene: TRBV30
j_gene: TRBJ2-3
d_gene: .
abundance: .
CDR3aa: CAWSPDTYTDTQYF
CDR3nt: TGTGCCTGGAGTCCGGACACCTACACAGATACGCAGTATTTT

v_gene: TRBV5-1
j_gene: TRBJ2-3
d_gene: .
abundance: .
CDR3aa: CASSLGTAYSTDTQYF
CDR3nt: TGCGCCAGCAGCTTGGGGACAGCCTATTCCACAGATACGCAGTATTTT

v_gene: TRBV4-3
j_gene: TRBJ2-6
d_gene: .
abundance: .
CDR3aa: CASSQGPTAANVLTF
CDR3nt: TGCGCCAGCAGCCAAGGGCCTACAGCGGCCAACGTCCTGACTTTC

v_gene: TRBV21-1
j_gene: TRBJ1-2
d_gene: .
abundance: .
CDR3aa: CASSKVGTDGYTF
CDR3nt: TGTGCCAGCAGCAAAGTGGGGACAGATGGCTACACCTTC

v_gene: TRBV7-9
j_gene: TRBJ1-2
d_gene: TRBD1
abundance: .
CDR3aa: CASSLAAEGADGYTF
CDR3nt: TGTGCCAGCAGCTTAGCTGCTGAGGGGGCTGATGGCTACACCTTC

v_gene: TRBV6-1
j_gene: TRBJ2-7
d_gene: .
abundance: .
CDR3aa: CASSNPAGGTYEQYF
CDR3nt: TGTGCCAGCAGTAACCCTGCCGGGGGAACCTACGAGCAGTACTTC

v_gene: TRBV6-5
j_gene: TRBJ1-3
d_gene: TRBD1
abundance: .
CDR3aa: CASSSDLGQANTIYF
CDR3nt: TGTGCCAGCAGTTCCGACCTGGGACAGGCGAACACCATATATTTT

v_gene: TRBV6-1
j_gene: TRBJ1-1
d_gene: .
abundance: .
CDR3aa: CASSRGIATEAFF
CDR3nt: TGTGCCAGCAGCAGGGGTATCGCGACTGAAGCTTTCTTT

v_gene: TRBV5-6
j_gene: TRBJ1-2
d_gene: .
abundance: .
CDR3aa: CASSLDRASYGYTF
CDR3nt: TGTGCCAGCAGCTTGGACAGGGCAAGCTATGGCTACACCTTC

v_gene: TRBV27
j_gene: TRBJ1-5
d_gene: .
abundance: .
CDR3aa: CASSLGLGRINQPQHF
CDR3nt: TGTGCCAGCAGTTTAGGGCTCGGCAGAATTAATCAGCCCCAGCATTTT

v_gene: TRBV5-8
j_gene: TRBJ1-1
d_gene: .
abundance: .
CDR3aa: CASSFRRTEAFF
CDR3nt: TGTGCCAGCAGCTTCCGACGGACTGAAGCTTTCTTT

v_gene: TRBV11-2
j_gene: TRBJ2-4
d_gene: .
abundance: .
CDR3aa: CASSLGVGIAKNIQYF
CDR3nt: TGTGCCAGCAGCTTAGGAGTAGGGATCGCCAAAAACATTCAGTACTTC

v_gene: TRBV29-1
j_gene: TRBJ2-7
d_gene: .
abundance: .
CDR3aa: CSVVVAGTYEQYF
CDR3nt: TGCAGCGTTGTCGTCGCAGGAACCTACGAGCAGTACTTC

v_gene: TRBV4-1
j_gene: TRBJ1-1
d_gene: TRBD1
abundance: .
CDR3aa: CASSRPGTGQGAFF
CDR3nt: TGCGCCAGCAGCCGGCCCGGGACAGGGCAAGGAGCTTTCTTT